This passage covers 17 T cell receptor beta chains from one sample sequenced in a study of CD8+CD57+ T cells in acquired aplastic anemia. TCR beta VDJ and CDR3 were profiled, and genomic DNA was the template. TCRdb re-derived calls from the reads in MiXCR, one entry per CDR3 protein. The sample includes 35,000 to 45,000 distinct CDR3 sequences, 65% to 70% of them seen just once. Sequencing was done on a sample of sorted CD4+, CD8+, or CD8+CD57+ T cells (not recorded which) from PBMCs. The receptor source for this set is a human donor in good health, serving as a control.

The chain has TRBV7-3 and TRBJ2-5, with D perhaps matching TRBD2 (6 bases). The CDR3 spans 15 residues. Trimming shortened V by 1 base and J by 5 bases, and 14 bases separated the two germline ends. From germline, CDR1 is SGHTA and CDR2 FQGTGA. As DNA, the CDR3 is TGTGCCAGCAGCTTAAGCCCGACTCGGGGGGAGACCCAGTACTTC. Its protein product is CASSLSPTRGETQYF.

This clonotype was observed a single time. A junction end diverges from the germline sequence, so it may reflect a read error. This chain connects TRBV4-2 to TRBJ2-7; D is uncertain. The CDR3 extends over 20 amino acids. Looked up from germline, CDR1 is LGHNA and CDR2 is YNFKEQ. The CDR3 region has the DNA TGTGCCGGCAGCCAAACCATCCGTCTAAATTGGTCCCTCCTTTCCTACGGGCAGTACTTC. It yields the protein CAGSQTIRLNWSLLSYGQYF.

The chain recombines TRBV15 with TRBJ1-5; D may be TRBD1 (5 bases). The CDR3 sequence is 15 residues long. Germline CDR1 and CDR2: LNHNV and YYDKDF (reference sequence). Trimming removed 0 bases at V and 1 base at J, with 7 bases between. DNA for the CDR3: TGTGCCACCAGCAGAGAAGACAGAAGCAATCAGCCCCAGCATTTT. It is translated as CATSREDRSNQPQHF.

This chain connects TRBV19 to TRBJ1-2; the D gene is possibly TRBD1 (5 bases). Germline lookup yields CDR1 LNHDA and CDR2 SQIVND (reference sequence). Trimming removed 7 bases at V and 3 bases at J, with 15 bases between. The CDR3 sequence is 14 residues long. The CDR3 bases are TGTGCCAGTACACACCGGGGCGCCGACTATGGCTACACCTTC. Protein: CASTHRGADYGYTF.

The chain's CDR3 is CASSLGLAFDEQFF. In DNA form, the CDR3 reads TGTGCCAGCAGCTTGGGACTAGCGTTCGATGAGCAGTTCTTC. The genes are TRBV11-2 and TRBJ2-1; 10 bases fit TRBD2. CDR3 size: 14 residues. Trimming at V came to 3 bases and at J to 8 bases, leaving 4 bases not matched to a gene. Germline lookup yields CDR1 SGHAT and CDR2 FQNNGV. Using reference TRBV11-2 and TRBJ2-1 for the parts outside the CDR3, the full variable domain is EAGVAQSPRYKIIEKRQSVAFWCNPISGHATLYWYQQILGQGPKLLIQFQNNGVVDDSQLPKDRFSAERLKGVDSTLKIQPAKLEDSAVYLCASSLGLAFDEQFFGPGTRLTVL.

CDR3: CSVMTGDRNQPQHF. In DNA form, the CDR3 reads TGCAGCGTTATGACAGGGGATCGCAATCAGCCCCAGCATTTT. V gene TRBV29-1 combines with J gene TRBJ1-5; 8 nucleotides align to TRBD1. The V segment lost 5 bases and the J segment 2 bases; nucleotides outside the gene matches: 5. Germline CDR1 SQVTM, CDR2 ANQGSEA. The CDR3 is 14 amino acids.

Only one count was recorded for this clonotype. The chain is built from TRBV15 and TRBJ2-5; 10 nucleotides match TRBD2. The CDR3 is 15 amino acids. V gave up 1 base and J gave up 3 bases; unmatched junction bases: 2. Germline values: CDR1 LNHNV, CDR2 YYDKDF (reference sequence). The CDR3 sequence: CATSRVLAGEETQYF. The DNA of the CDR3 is TGTGCCACCAGCAGAGTGCTAGCGGGAGAAGAGACCCAGTACTTC.

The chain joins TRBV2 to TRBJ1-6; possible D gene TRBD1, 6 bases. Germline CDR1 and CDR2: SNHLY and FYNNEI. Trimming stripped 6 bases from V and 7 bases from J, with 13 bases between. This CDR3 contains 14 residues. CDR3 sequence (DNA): TGTGCCAGCAGCCGGGACAATTTCAATTCACCCCTCCACTTT. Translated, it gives CASSRDNFNSPLHF.

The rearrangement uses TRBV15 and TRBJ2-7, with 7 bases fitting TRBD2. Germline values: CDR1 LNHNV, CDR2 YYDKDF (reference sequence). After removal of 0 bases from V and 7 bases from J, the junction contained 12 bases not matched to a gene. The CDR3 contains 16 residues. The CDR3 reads CATSRDRGGNLREQYF. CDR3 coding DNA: TGTGCCACCAGCAGAGATCGGGGAGGGAATCTTAGGGAGCAGTACTTC.

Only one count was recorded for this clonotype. CDR3 coding DNA: TGTGCCAGCAGTGAAATTAGGCAGGATGTCTACGAGCAGTACTTC. Encoded protein: CASSEIRQDVYEQYF. This chain uses TRBV25-1 with TRBJ2-7; D unresolved. Trimming cost V 2 bases and J 3 bases, with 14 bases left between them. Per germline, CDR1 MGHDK and CDR2 SYGVNS. CDR3 length equals 15 residues.

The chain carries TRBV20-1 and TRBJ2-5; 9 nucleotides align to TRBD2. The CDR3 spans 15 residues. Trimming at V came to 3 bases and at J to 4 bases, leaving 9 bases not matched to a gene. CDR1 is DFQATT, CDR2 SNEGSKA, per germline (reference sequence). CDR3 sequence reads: CSARPGGRAVETQYF. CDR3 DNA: TGCAGTGCTAGGCCGGGCGGGAGGGCCGTAGAGACCCAGTACTTC.

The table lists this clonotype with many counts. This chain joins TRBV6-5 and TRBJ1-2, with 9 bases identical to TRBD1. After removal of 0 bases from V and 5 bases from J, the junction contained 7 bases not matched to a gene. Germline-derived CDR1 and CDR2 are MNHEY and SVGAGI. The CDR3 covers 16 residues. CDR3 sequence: CASSYSEDRGDYGYTF. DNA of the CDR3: TGTGCCAGCAGTTACTCTGAGGACAGGGGCGATTATGGCTACACCTTC.

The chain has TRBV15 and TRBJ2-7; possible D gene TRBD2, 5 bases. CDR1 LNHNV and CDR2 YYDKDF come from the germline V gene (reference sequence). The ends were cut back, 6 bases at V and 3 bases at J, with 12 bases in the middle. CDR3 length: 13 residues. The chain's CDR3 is CATSLGRGYEQYF. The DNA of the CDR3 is TGTGCCACCAGTCTCGGACGGGGCTACGAGCAGTACTTC.

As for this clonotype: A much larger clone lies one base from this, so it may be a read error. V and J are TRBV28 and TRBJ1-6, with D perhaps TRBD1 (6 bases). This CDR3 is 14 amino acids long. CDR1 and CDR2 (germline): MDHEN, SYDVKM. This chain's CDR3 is CASSSGTSGSPPHF. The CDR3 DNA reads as TGTGCCAGCAGTTCCGGGACAAGTGGTTCACCCCCCCACTTT.

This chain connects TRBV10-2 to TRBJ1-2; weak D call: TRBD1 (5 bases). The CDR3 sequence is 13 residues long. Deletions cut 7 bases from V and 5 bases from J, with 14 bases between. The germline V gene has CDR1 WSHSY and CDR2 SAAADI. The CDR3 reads CASTMGLGYGYTF. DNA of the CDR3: TGCGCCAGCACGATGGGGCTTGGGTATGGCTACACCTTC.

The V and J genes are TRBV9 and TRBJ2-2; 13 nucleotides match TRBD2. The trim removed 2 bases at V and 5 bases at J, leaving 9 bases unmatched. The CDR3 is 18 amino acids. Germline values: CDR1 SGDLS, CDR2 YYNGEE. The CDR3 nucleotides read TGTGCCAGCAGCGTCAGTGGACTAGCGGGGGCGAGAACCGGGGAGCTGTTTTTT. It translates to CASSVSGLAGARTGELFF.

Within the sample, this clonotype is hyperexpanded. CDR3: CASSQSAETQYF. DNA of the CDR3: TGTGCCAGCAGCCAATCGGCCGAGACCCAGTACTTC. This chain uses TRBV16 with TRBJ2-5; D call uncertain. CDR1 is KGHSY, CDR2 FQNENV, per germline. V lost 0 bases to trimming and J lost 5 bases, with 4 bases between them. The CDR3 contains 12 residues.